A selection of T cell receptor beta chains follows, all from one sample in a study of human T cells and chemical hapten exposure. One entry per CDR3 protein results from TCRdb running MiXCR on the RACE reads. The table records about 340,000 distinct CDR3 sequences, around 7% of them present only once. The sequencing used whole blood, collected in connection with sensitization to the hapten diphenylcyclopropenone (DPC). The source of these receptors is a woman younger than 30 with alopecia areata. Some clones in this sample may be carry-over from other donors' samples. CDR3s include the opening cysteine and the closing phenylalanine or tryptophan. D genes are given only for firm matches. The size field is filled for only some rows; it gives once, few, many or a size class.

TRBD2	TRBV12-3/TRBV12-4	TRBJ2-5	-	TGTGCCAGCAGTCCCGGACTAGTTGAGGGAGAGACCCAGTACTTC	CASSPGLVEGETQYF
-	TRBV5-5	TRBJ1-2	few	TGTGCCAGCAGCTTGGCAGGATTCGGATATGGCTACACCTTC	CASSLAGFGYGYTF
-	TRBV5-1	TRBJ2-7	few	TGCGCCAGCAGCTTGGATACCGGGGCACTGGGCTACGAGCAGTACTTC	CASSLDTGALGYEQYF
-	TRBV5-6	TRBJ2-1	-	TGTGCCAGCAGCTTAAATGGTAATGAGCAGTTCTTC	CASSLNGNEQFF
-	TRBV20-1	TRBJ1-3	few	TGCAGTGCTATCCTCAGGGTGCGGGGAAACACCATATATTTT	CSAILRVRGNTIYF
TRBD1	TRBV6-6	TRBJ1-2	few	TGTGCCAGCAGTTACTTCGGACAGGGGATTCTCTATGGCTACACCTTC	CASSYFGQGILYGYTF
-	TRBV12-3/TRBV12-4	TRBJ1-1	few	TGTGCCAGCAAAGGAGACGGGAACACTGAAGCTTTCTTT	CASKGDGNTEAFF
-	TRBV5-4	TRBJ2-1	-	TGTGCCAGCAGCTTAAGGGATTCCTACAATGAGCAGTTCTTC	CASSLRDSYNEQFF
TRBD1	TRBV6-5	TRBJ1-6	many	TGTGCCAGCAGTTCCTACAGGGGTTCACCCCTCCACTTT	CASSSYRGSPLHF
-	TRBV29-1	TRBJ2-6	many	TGCAGCGCTCACCTCCCTGGGGCCAACGTCCTGACTTTC	CSAHLPGANVLTF
-	TRBV28	TRBJ2-1	few	TGTGCCAGCAGTTTCGAGCAGGGCCCCTCCTACAATGAGCAGTTCTTC	CASSFEQGPSYNEQFF
-	TRBV7-2	TRBJ2-3	few	TGTGCCAGCAGCTTAAACGAGGCAGATACGCAGTATTTT	CASSLNEADTQYF
TRBD2	TRBV5-1	TRBJ2-1	-	TGCGCCAGCAGCTCTCTGGCGGGGGGGCCCATCAATGAGCAGTTCTTC	CASSSLAGGPINEQFF
TRBD1	TRBV12-3/TRBV12-4	TRBJ2-1	few	TGTGCCAGCAGTTTAGGTAACAGGGGGCGCGGTGAGCAGTTCTTC	CASSLGNRGRGEQFF
-	TRBV29-1	TRBJ1-1	few	TGCAGCGCAACGTCCCGGGGGACGAACACTGAAGCTTTCTTT	CSATSRGTNTEAFF
-	TRBV20-1	TRBJ1-5	-	TGCAGTGCTAGAGATGGAGGCCCTGAGGGTCAGCCCCAGCATTTT	CSARDGGPEGQPQHF
TRBD1	TRBV6-5	TRBJ2-2	-	TGTGCCAGCAGTCCCCCTCGGCAGGGGGCCTACACCGGGGAGCTGTTTTTT	CASSPPRQGAYTGELFF